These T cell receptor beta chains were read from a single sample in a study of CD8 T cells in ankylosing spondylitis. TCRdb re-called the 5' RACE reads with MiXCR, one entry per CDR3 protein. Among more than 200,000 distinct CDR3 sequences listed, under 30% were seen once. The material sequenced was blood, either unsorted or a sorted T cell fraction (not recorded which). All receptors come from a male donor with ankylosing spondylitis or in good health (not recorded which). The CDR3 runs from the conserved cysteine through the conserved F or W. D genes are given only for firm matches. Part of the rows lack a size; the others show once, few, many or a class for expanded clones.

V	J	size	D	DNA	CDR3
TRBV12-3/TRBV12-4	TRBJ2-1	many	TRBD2	TGTGCCAGCAGGAGGGTAGCGGGGGGGGGGAATGAGCAGTTCTTC	CASRRVAGGGNEQFF
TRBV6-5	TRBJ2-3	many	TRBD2	TGTGCCAGCAGTTGGACTAGCGGGGGGTGGACAGATACGCAGTATTTT	CASSWTSGGWTDTQYF
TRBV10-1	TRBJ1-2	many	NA	TGCGCCAGCAGTGAGCCGGACCGCGTCCGCTACACCTTC	CASSEPDRVRYTF
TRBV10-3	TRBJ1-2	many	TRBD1	TGTGCCATCAGTGAAGGGAGACAGGGAGGATATGGCTACACCTTC	CAISEGRQGGYGYTF
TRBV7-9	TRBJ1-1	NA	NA	TGTGCCAGCAGCCCGACGAGCGACAGCCTTGAAGCTTTCTTT	CASSPTSDSLEAFF
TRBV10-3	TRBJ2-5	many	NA	TGTGCCCAGTCGGGGGCCCAGTACTTC	CAQSGAQYF
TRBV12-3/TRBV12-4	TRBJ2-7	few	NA	TGTGCCAGCAGTTTCGAGGCCTCCGGGGGCGAGCAGTACTTC	CASSFEASGGEQYF
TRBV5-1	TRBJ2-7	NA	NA	TGCGCCAGCAGCTTGGAACGACGGGGAATCTCCTACGAGCAGTACTTC	CASSLERRGISYEQYF
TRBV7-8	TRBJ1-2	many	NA	TGTGCCAGCAGCCTCGGTTTTTCGGAAGGCTACACCTTC	CASSLGFSEGYTF
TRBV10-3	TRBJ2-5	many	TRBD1	TGTGCCATCCGGGGACAGGGAAGTGGAGAGACCCAGTACTTC	CAIRGQGSGETQYF
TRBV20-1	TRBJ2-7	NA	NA	TGCAGTGCTAGGGACCTCTCCTACGAGCAGTACTTC	CSARDLSYEQYF
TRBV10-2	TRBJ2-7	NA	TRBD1	TGCGCCAGCCTCATGGACAGGGGTTCCTACGAGCAGTACTTC	CASLMDRGSYEQYF
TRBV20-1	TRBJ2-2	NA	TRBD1	TGCAGTGCTAGCGGGACAGGGGTCCTGCTAAACACCGGGGAGCTGTTTTTT	CSASGTGVLLNTGELFF
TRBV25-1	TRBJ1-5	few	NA	TGTGCCAGCAGTGCAGGGGATAGCAATCAGCCCCAGCATTTT	CASSAGDSNQPQHF
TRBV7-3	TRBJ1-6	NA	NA	TGTGCCAGCAGCTTAAATCAGGATTCACCCCTCCACTTT	CASSLNQDSPLHF
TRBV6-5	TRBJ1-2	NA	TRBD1	TGTGCCAGCAGTTACTCGGGACAGGGCATTTATGGCTACACCTTC	CASSYSGQGIYGYTF
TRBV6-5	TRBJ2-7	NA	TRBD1	TGTGCCAGCAGTTACTTGGGGACAGGGACCTACGAGCAGTACTTC	CASSYLGTGTYEQYF
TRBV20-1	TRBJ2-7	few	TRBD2	TGCAGTGCTTTAGACCCGGGGGGCTCCTACGAGCAGTACTTC	CSALDPGGSYEQYF
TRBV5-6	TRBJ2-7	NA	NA	TGTGCCAGCAGCTTGTGGGTTGCCTACGAGCAGTACTTC	CASSLWVAYEQYF
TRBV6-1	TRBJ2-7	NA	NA	TGTGCCAGCAGTGAACTGGGCACCTACGAGCAGTACTTC	CASSELGTYEQYF
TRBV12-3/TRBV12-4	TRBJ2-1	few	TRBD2	TGTGCCAGCAGTTTATTGGGCGGGGGGTCATATGAGCAGTTCTTC	CASSLLGGGSYEQFF
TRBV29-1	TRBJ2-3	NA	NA	TGCAGCGTTGAAGCAAGACAGCGGGCTCGCACAGATACGCAGTATTTT	CSVEARQRARTDTQYF
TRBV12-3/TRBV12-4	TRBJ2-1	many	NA	TGTGCCAGCAGTTTCTCAGGGGGGGCCTACAATGAGCAGTTCTTC	CASSFSGGAYNEQFF
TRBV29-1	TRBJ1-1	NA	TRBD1	TGCAGCGTTTACCAGTCAGGGGGCCCGTCTGAAGCTTTCTTT	CSVYQSGGPSEAFF
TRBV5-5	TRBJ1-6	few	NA	TGTGCCAGCAGCGGTGGGACACTGAGCTCCTATAATTCACCCCTCCACTTT	CASSGGTLSSYNSPLHF
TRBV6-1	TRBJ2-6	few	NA	TGTGCCAGCACTCCGGTTCGGGGCGGCGGGGCCAACGTCCTGACTTTC	CASTPVRGGGANVLTF
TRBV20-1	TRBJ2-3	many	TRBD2	TGCAGCGCGGGACTAGAAGAAGGCACGCAGTATTTT	CSAGLEEGTQYF
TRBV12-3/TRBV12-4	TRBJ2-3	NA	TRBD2	TGTGCCAGCAGAGCTAGCGGGGCATATACGCAGTATTTT	CASRASGAYTQYF
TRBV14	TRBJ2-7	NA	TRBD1	TGTGCCAGCAGCCCTAGTTCGGACAGGGCCCGATTTTGGCAGTACTTC	CASSPSSDRARFWQYF
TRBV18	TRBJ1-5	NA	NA	TGTGCCACCAAGGAGGGTAGCAATCAGCCCCAGCATTTT	CATKEGSNQPQHF
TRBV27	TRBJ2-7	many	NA	TGTGCCAGCAGTTTTTGGGGTTGGTACGAGCAGTACTTC	CASSFWGWYEQYF
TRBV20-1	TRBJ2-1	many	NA	TGCAGTGCTAGAGATCTCTTCCGAGACAATGAGCAGTTCTTC	CSARDLFRDNEQFF
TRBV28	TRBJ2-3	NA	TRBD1	TGTGCCAGCAGTAGGGGGACAGGGAGTAAGAATACGCAGTATTTT	CASSRGTGSKNTQYF
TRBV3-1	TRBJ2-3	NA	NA	TGTGCCAGCAGCCACTTACCGCCAGGTTGGCCAGATACGCAGTATTTT	CASSHLPPGWPDTQYF
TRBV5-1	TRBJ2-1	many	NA	TGCGCCAGCAGCCCCGGATGGGGGAATGAGCAGTTCTTC	CASSPGWGNEQFF
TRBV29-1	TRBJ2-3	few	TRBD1	TGCAGCGTTGAAGATCCTGAGGGGGACAGGAGACTCACAGATACGCAGTATTTT	CSVEDPEGDRRLTDTQYF
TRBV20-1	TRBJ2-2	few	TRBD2	TGCAGTGCTAGTATCCTTAGCGGGGGGGCCGGGGAGCTGTTTTTT	CSASILSGGAGELFF
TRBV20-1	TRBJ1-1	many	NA	TGCAGTGCTTTGGGCGAAGGCGGGACTGAAGCTTTCTTT	CSALGEGGTEAFF
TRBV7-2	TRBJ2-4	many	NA	TGTGCCAGCAGCTTAGGGCCCAGGGGTAACATTCAGTACTTC	CASSLGPRGNIQYF
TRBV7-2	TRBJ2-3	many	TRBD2	TGTGCCAGCAGCCCAGGGACTAGCGCCGCCACAGATACGCAGTATTTT	CASSPGTSAATDTQYF
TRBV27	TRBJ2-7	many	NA	TGTGCCAGCAGTTCAAGGGACGGCCTAAGCTCCTACGAGCAGTACTTC	CASSSRDGLSSYEQYF
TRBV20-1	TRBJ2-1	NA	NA	TGCAGTGCTAGAGGGGTTCAACCGCTTTACAATGAGCAGTTCTTC	CSARGVQPLYNEQFF
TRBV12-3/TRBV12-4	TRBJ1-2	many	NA	TGTGCCAGCAGTTTAAAGGTGGAGTCCAACGGCTACACCTTC	CASSLKVESNGYTF
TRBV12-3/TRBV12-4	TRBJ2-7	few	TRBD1	TGTGCCAGCAGTTCCACAGGGGGAAAGCAGTACTTC	CASSSTGGKQYF
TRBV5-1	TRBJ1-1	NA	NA	TGCGCCAGCAGCCCCCGTGGGGGCTTCACTGAAGCTTTCTTT	CASSPRGGFTEAFF
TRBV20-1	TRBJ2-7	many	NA	TGCAGTGCTAGTGGCTTCTCCTACGAGCAGTACTTC	CSASGFSYEQYF
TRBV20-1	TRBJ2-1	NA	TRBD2	TGCAGTGCTAGTTTGGACCAGCGGGGGGGGAGGGATGAGCAGTTCTTC	CSASLDQRGGRDEQFF
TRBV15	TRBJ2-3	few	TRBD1	TGTGCCACCAGCAGGGCCCCGGGACAGGGGGCCGCAGATACGCAGTATTTT	CATSRAPGQGAADTQYF
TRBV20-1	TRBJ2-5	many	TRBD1	TGCAGTTCCCAAGGGACAGGCACACAAGAGACCCAGTACTTC	CSSQGTGTQETQYF
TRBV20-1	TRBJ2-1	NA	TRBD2	TGCAGTGCTAGTCTCACCGGGCTAGCGGGAGGCAATGAGCAGTTCTTC	CSASLTGLAGGNEQFF
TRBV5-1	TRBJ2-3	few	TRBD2	TGCGCCAGCAGCTTGGGAGCGGGGCCCACAGATACGCAGTATTTT	CASSLGAGPTDTQYF
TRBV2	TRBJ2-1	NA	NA	TGTGCCAGCAGGCTCACCTCCAATGAGCAGTTCTTC	CASRLTSNEQFF